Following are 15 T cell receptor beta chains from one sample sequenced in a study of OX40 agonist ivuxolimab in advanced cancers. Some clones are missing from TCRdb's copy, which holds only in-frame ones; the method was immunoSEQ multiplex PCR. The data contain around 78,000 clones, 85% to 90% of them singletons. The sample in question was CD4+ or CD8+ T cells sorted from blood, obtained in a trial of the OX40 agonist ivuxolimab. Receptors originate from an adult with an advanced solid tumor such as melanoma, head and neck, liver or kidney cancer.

This CDR3 is CASSESLAGGPSDTQYF. CDR3 coding DNA: TGCGCCAGCAGTGAGTCCCTAGCGGGAGGGCCGTCGGATACGCAGTATTTT. The rearrangement uses TRBV10-1 and TRBJ2-3, with 12 bases fitting TRBD2. The V segment lost 0 bases and the J segment 6 bases; nucleotides outside the gene matches: 7. This CDR3 spans 17 amino acids. Germline V gene data show CDR1 as WNHNN and CDR2 as SYGVQD (reference sequence).

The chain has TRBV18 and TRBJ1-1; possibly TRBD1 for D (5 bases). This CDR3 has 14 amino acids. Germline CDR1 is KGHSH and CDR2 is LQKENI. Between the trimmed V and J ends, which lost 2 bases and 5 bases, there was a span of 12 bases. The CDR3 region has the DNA TGTGCCAGCTCACCAGGCTCAGGGCGTACTGAAGCTTTCTTT. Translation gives CASSPGSGRTEAFF.

The CDR3 loop reads CASSLAWTGGFEQYF. DNA of the CDR3: TGTGCCAGCAGCTTAGCATGGACAGGGGGTTTCGAGCAGTACTTC. The chain carries TRBV7-6 and TRBJ2-7; 10 positions agree with TRBD1. Germline trimming cut 0 bases from V and 6 bases from J; bases unmatched to any gene: 5. The CDR3 has 15 residues. The germline V gene has CDR1 SGHVS and CDR2 FNYEAQ.

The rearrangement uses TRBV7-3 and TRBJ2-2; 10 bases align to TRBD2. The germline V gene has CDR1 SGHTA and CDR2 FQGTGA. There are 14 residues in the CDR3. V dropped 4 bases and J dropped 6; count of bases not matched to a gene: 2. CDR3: CASSSSGGPGELFF. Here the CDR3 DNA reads TGTGCCAGCAGCTCTAGCGGGGGTCCCGGGGAGCTGTTTTTT.

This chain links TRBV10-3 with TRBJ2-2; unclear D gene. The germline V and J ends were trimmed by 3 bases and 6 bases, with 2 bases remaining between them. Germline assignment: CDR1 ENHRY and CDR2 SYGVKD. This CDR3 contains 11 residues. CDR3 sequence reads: CAISESGELFF. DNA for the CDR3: TGTGCCATCAGTGAATCCGGGGAGCTGTTTTTT.

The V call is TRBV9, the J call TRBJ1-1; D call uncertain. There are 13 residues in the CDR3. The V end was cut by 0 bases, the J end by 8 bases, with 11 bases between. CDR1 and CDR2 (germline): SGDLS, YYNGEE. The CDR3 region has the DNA TGTGCCAGCAGCGTAGCTGCGTCGGGAGAAGCTTTCTTT. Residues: CASSVAASGEAFF.

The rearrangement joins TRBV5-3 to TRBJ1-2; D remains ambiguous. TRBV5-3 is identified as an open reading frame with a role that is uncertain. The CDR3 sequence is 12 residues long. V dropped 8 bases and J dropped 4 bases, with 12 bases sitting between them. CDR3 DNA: TGTGCCAGCAGCCCCGCAGGCTATGGCTACACCTTC. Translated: CASSPAGYGYTF.

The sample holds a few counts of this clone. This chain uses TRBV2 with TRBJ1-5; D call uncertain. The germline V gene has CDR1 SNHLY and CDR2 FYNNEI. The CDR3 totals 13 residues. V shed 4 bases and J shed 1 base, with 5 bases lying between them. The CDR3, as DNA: TGTGCCAGCAGTGCCGGAAGCAATCAGCCCCAGCATTTT. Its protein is CASSAGSNQPQHF. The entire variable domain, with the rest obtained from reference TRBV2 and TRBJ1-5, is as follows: EPEVTQTPSHQVTQMGQEVILRCVPISNHLYFYWYRQILGQKVEFLVSFYNNEISEKSEIFDDQFSVERPDGSNFTLKIRSTKLEDSAMYFCASSAGSNQPQHFGDGTRLSIL.

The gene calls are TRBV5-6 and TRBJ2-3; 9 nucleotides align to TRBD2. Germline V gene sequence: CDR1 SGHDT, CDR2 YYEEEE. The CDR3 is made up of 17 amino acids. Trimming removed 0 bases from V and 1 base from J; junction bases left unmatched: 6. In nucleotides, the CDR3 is TGTGCCAGCAGCTTGGAAACTAGCGGGCTACGCACAGATACGCAGTATTTT. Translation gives CASSLETSGLRTDTQYF.

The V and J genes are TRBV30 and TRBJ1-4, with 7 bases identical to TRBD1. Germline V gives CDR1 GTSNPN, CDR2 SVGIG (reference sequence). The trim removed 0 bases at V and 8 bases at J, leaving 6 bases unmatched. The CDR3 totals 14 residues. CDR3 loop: CAWSVGTANEKLFF. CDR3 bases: TGTGCCTGGAGTGTTGGGACAGCAAACGAAAAACTGTTTTTT.

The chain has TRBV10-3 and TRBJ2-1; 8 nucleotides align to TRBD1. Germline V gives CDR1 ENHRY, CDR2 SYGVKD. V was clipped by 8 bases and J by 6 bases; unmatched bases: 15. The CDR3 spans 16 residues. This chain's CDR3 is CAISGKDRDPSNEQFF. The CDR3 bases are TGTGCCATCTCAGGAAAGGACAGGGACCCCTCCAATGAGCAGTTCTTC.

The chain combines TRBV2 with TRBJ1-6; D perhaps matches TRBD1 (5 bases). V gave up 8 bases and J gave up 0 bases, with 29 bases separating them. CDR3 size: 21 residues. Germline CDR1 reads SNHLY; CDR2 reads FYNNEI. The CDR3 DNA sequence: TGTGCCAGCTGGCAGGGAATTGGTGGTGGGGCAGGCAGCTCCTATAATTCACCCCTCCACTTT. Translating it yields CASWQGIGGGAGSSYNSPLHF. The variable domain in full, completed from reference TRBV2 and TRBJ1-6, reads EPEVTQTPSHQVTQMGQEVILRCVPISNHLYFYWYRQILGQKVEFLVSFYNNEISEKSEIFDDQFSVERPDGSNFTLKIRSTKLEDSAMYFCASWQGIGGGAGSSYNSPLHFGNGTRLTVT.

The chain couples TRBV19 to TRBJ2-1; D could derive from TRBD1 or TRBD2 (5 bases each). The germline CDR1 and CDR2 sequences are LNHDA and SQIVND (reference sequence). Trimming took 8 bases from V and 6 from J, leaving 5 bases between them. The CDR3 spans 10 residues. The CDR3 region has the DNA TGTGCCAGTGGGGGCAATGAGCAGTTCTTC. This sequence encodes CASGGNEQFF.

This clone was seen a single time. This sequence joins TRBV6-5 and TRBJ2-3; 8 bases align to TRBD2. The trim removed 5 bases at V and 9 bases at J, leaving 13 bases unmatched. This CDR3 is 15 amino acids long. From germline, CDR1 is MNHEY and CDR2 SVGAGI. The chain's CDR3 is CASSPRTGGEWTQYF. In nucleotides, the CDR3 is TGTGCCAGCAGTCCTAGGACGGGGGGGGAGTGGACGCAGTATTTT.

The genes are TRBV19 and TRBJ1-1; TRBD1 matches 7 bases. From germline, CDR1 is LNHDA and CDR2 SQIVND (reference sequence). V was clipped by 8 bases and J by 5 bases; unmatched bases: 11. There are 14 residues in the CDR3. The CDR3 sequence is CASGDSGYSTEAFF. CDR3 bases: TGTGCCAGTGGGGACAGCGGGTACTCGACTGAAGCTTTCTTT.